Given below is one T cell receptor beta chain in context. Antigen specificity is unknown. Each donor supplied around 10 milliliters of peripheral blood. This entry belongs to a study of blood T cells in healthy people across ages. Study results and limitations: Age brought a roughly linear fall in TCR beta diversity measured per million T cells.

Primers used in a second PCR of about 6 to 11 cycles were a sample-barcoded 5' primer and a J-beta primer mix. Each cDNA molecule received a tag from a template-switch adaptor that had 12 random nucleotides. TCRdb analysed the 5' RACE reads with MiXCR anew, one entry per CDR3 protein. This sample has roughly 500,000 distinct CDR3 sequences; about 25% occur once, and the top ten carry 8.5% to 9.5%. Germline CDR1 and CDR2: MNHEY and SMNVEV (reference sequence). The CDR3 is 14 residues long. V lost 1 base, J lost 0 bases, and 6 bases lay in between. The same sample was also studied in work on T cells of mothers and their children. That paper notes: Per child, roughly 3 million TCR beta CDR3 reads were obtained, against over 9 million per mother.

This rearrangement joins TRBV27 to TRBJ2-5; D ambiguous. Source material: blood. The sequence came from a boy younger than 18 in good health. The CDR3 region has the DNA TGTGCCAGCAGTTTATTATCGGACCAAGAGACCCAGTACTTC. Translated: CASSLLSDQETQYF.